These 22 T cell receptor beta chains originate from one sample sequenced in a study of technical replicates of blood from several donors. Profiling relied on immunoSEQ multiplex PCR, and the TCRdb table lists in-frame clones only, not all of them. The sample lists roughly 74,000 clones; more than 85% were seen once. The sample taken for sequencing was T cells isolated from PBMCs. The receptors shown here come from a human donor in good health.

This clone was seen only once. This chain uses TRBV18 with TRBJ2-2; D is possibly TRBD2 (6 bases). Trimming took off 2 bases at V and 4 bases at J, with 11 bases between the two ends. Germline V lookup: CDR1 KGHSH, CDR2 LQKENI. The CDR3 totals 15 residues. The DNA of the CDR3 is TGTGCCAGCTCACCAGACGGGAGAGGCACCGGGGAGCTGTTTTTT. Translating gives CASSPDGRGTGELFF. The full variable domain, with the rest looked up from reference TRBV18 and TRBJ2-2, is NAGVMQNPRHLVRRRGQEARLRCSPMKGHSHVYWYRQLPEEGLKFMVYLQKENIIDESGMPKERFSAEFPKEGPSILRIQQVVRGDSAAYFCASSPDGRGTGELFFGEGSRLTVL.

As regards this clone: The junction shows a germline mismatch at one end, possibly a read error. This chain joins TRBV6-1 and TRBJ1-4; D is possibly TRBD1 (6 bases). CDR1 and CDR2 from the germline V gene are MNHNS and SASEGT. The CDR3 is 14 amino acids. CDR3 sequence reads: CASSQTGTPEQLFF. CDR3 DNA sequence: TGTGCCAGCAGCCAGACAGGAACACCTGAACAACTGTTTTTT.

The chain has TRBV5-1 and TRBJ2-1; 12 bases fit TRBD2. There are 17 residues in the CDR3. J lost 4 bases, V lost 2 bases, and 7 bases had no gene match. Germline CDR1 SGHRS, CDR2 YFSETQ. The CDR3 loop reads CASSLYASGREYNEQFF. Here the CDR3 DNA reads TGCGCCAGCAGCTTATACGCTAGCGGGAGGGAGTACAATGAGCAGTTCTTC.

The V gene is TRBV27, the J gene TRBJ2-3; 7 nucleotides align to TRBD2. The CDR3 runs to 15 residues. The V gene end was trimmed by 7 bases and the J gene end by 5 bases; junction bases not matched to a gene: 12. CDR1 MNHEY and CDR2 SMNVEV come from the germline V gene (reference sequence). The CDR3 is CASTSSGRLGDTQYF. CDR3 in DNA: TGTGCCAGCACTTCTAGCGGCCGGCTCGGAGATACGCAGTATTTT.

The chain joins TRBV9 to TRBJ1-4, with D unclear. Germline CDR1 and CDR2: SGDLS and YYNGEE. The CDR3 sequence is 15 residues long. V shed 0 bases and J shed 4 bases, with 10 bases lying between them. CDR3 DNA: TGTGCCAGCAGCGTAGGACACGCTTATAATGAAAAACTGTTTTTT. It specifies CASSVGHAYNEKLFF.

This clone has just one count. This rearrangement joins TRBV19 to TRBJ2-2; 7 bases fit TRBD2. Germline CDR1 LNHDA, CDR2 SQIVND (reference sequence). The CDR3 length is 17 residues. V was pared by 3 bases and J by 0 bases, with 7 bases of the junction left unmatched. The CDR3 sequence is CASSMIPGLSNTGELFF. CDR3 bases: TGTGCCAGTAGTATGATACCGGGACTATCGAACACCGGGGAGCTGTTTTTT. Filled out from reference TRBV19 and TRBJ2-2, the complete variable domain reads DGGITQSPKYLFRKEGQNVTLSCEQNLNHDAMYWYRQDPGQGLRLIYYSQIVNDFQKGDIAEGYSVSREKKESFPLTVTSAQKNPTAFYLCASSMIPGLSNTGELFFGEGSRLTVL.

The CDR3 DNA follows: TGTGCCAGCAGTTATGGGACAGGTTACAATGAGCAGTTCTTC. This encodes CASSYGTGYNEQFF. The chain recombines TRBV6-1 with TRBJ2-1, with TRBD1 matching 8 bases. From germline, CDR1 is MNHNS and CDR2 SASEGT. The CDR3 runs 14 residues. The ends lost 5 bases at V and 4 bases at J; junction bases unmatched: 4.

CDR3 sequence (DNA): TGTGCCAGCAGCCCCCTGCGGAGCGCGATCTCCTACGAGCAGTACTTC. Translating gives CASSPLRSAISYEQYF. The chain is built from TRBV7-9 and TRBJ2-7; D gene ambiguous. The V and J ends lost 5 bases and 0 bases respectively, with 17 bases between them. Per germline, CDR1 SEHNR and CDR2 FQNEAQ (reference sequence). The length of the CDR3 is 16 residues.

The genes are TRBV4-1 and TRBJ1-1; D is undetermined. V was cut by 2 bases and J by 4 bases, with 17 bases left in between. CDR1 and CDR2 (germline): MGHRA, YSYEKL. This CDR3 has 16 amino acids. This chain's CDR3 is CASSQLTRQLSTEAFF. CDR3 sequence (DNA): TGCGCCAGCAGCCAACTTACAAGACAATTAAGCACTGAAGCTTTCTTT.

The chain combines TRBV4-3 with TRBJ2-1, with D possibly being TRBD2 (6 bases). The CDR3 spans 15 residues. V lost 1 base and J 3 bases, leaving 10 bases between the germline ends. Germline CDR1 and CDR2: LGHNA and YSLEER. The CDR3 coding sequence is TGCGCCAGCAGCCAAGTGGGGGAGGACTACAATGAGCAGTTCTTC. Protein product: CASSQVGEDYNEQFF.

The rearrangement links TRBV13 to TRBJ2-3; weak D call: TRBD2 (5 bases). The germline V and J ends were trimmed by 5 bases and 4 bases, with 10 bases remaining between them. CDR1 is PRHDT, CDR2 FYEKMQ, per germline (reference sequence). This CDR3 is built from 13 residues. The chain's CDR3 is CASSSRDSDTQYF. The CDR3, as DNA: TGTGCCAGCAGCAGCCGGGATTCAGATACGCAGTATTTT. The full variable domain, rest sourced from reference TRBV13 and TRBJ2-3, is AAGVIQSPRHLIKEKRETATLKCYPIPRHDTVYWYQQGPGQDPQFLISFYEKMQSDKGSIPDRFSAQQFSDYHSELNMSSLELGDSALYFCASSSRDSDTQYFGPGTRLTVL.

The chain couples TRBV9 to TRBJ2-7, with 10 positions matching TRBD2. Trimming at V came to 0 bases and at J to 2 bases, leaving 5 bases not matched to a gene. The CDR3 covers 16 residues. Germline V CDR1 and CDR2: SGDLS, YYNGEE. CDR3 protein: CASSVDPSGSTYEQYF. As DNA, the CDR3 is TGTGCCAGCAGCGTAGACCCTAGCGGGAGTACCTACGAGCAGTACTTC. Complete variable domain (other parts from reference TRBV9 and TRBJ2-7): DSGVTQTPKHLITATGQRVTLRCSPRSGDLSVYWYQQSLDQGLQFLIQYYNGEERAKGNILERFSAQQFPDLHSELNLSSLELGDSALYFCASSVDPSGSTYEQYFGPGTRLTVT.

The CDR3 region has the DNA TGTGCCAGCAGTTACTCGTCCGGGACAGGCTATGGCTACACCTTC. This translates into CASSYSSGTGYGYTF. V and J are TRBV6-5 and TRBJ1-2, with TRBD1 identical over 8 bases. This CDR3 is 15 amino acids long. Germline values: CDR1 MNHEY, CDR2 SVGAGI. V dropped 0 bases and J dropped 4; count of bases not matched to a gene: 4.

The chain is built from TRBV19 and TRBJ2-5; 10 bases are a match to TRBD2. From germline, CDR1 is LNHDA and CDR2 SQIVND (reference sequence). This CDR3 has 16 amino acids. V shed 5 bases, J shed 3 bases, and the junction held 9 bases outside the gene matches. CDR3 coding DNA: TGTGCCAGTAGTTGGGCTAGCGGGAGTCACAAAGAGACCCAGTACTTC. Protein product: CASSWASGSHKETQYF.

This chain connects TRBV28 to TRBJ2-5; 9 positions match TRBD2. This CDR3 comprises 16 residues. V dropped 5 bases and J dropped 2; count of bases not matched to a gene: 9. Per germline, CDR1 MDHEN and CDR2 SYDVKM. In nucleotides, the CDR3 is TGTGCCAGCAGTCCCACGGGCGGGAGGGGTCAAGAGACCCAGTACTTC. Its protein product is CASSPTGGRGQETQYF.

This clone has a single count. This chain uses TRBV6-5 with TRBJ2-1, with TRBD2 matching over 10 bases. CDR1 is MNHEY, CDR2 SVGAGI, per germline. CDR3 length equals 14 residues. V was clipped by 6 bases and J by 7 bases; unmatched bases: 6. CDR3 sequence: CASRTSGVSNEQFF. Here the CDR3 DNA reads TGTGCCAGCAGAACTAGCGGGGTCAGTAATGAGCAGTTCTTC.

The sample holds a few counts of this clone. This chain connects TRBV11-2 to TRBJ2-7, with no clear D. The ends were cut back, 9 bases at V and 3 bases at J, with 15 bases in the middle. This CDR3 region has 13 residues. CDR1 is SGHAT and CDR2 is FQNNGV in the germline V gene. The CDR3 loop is CASETLKSYEQYF. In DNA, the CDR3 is TGTGCCAGTGAGACACTCAAAAGCTACGAGCAGTACTTC. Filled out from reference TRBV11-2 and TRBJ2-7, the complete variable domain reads EAGVAQSPRYKIIEKRQSVAFWCNPISGHATLYWYQQILGQGPKLLIQFQNNGVVDDSQLPKDRFSAERLKGVDSTLKIQPAKLEDSAVYLCASETLKSYEQYFGPGTRLTVT.

The CDR3 sequence: CASSLGSGTYEQYF. For the CDR3, the DNA is TGTGCCAGCAGCTTAGGATCCGGGACCTACGAGCAGTACTTC. V is TRBV11-2 and J is TRBJ2-7; the D gene is possibly TRBD2 (5 bases). The CDR3 length is 14 residues. Germline lookup yields CDR1 SGHAT and CDR2 FQNNGV. The V end lost 1 base, the J end lost 2 bases, and 9 bases lay between the germline ends.

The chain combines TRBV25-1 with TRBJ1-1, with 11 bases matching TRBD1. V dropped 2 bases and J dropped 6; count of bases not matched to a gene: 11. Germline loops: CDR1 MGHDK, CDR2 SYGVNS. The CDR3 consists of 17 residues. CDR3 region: CASSELMDRGRLSEAFF. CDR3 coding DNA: TGTGCCAGCAGTGAACTCATGGACAGGGGGCGATTATCTGAAGCTTTCTTT. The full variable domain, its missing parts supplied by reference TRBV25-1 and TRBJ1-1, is EADIYQTPRYLVIGTGKKITLECSQTMGHDKMYWYQQDPGMELHLIHYSYGVNSTEKGDLSSESTVSRIRTEHFPLTLESARPSHTSQYLCASSELMDRGRLSEAFFGQGTRLTVV.

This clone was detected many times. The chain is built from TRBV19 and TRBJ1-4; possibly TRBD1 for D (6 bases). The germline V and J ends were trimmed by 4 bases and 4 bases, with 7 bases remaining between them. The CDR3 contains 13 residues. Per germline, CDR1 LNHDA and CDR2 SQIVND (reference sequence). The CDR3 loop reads CASSRTDNEKLFF. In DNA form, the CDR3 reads TGTGCCAGTAGTAGGACAGATAATGAAAAACTGTTTTTT.

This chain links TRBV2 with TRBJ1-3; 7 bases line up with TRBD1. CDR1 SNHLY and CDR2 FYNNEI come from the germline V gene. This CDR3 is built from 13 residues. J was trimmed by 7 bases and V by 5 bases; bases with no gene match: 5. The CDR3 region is CASSQQGWNTIYF. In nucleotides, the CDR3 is TGTGCCAGCAGTCAACAGGGGTGGAACACCATATATTTT.

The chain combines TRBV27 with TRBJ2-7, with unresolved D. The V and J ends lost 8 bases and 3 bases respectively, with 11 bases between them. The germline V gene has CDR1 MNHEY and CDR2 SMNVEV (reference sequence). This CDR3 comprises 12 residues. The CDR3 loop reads CASASSGYEQYF. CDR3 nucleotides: TGTGCCAGCGCAAGCTCAGGCTACGAGCAGTACTTC.